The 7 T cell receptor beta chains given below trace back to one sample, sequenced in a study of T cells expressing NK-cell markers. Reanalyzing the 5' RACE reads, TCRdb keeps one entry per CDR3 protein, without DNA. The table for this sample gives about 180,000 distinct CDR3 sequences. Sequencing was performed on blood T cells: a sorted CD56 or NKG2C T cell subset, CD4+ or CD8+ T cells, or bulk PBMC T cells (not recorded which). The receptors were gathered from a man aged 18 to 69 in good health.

CDR3 loop: CASSYAWGEGEQFF. The chain couples TRBV6-5 to TRBJ2-1. The length of the CDR3 is 14 residues. In germline, CDR1 is MNHEY, CDR2 SVGAGI.

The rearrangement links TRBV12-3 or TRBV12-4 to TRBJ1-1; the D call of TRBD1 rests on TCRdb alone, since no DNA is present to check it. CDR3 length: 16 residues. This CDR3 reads CASSLRGIGGNTEAFF.

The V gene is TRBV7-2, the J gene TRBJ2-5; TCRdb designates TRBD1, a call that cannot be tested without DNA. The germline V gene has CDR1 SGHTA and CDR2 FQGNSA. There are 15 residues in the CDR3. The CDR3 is CASSLGGYPQETQYF.

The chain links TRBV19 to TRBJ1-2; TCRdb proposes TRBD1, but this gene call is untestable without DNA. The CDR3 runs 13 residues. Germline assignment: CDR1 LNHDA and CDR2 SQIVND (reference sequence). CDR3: CAIRGGQIYGYTF.

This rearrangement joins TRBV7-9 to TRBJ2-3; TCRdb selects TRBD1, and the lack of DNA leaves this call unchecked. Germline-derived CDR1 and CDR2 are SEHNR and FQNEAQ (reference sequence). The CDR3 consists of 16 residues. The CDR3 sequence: CASSSWNGGSTDTQYF.

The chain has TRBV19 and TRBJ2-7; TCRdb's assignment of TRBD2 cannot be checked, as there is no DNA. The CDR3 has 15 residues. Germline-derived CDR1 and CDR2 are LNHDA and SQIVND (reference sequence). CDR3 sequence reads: CASSNLLAGSYEQYF.

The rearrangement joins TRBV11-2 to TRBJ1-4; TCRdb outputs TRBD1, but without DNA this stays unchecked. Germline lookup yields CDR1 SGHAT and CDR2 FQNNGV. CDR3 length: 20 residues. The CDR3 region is CASSLEVSGSHIVMGEKLFF.